This TCR beta chain is from a study of glioma-infiltrating T cells (dated by TCRdb to about 2016). Describing the broader study: TCR alpha- and beta-chain repertoires were sequenced from glioma tissue, non-neoplastic brain tissue and matched peripheral blood mononuclear cells. The paired cohort comprised three low-grade glioma patients, under 10 primary glioblastoma patients and three non-glioma patients contributing non-neoplastic brain tissue. Each tissue-infiltrating repertoire was compared with the same patient's peripheral blood repertoire to measure divergence between tissue and blood T-cell populations.

Trimming costs V 2 bases and J 5 bases, and their ends lie 12 bases apart. The CDR3 spans 14 residues, from the cysteine through the phenylalanine. The DNA shown is the 42-base CDR3, in frame from base 1. CDR1 and CDR2 are drawn from the germline V gene: MGHDK, SYGVNS. This clonotype was detected ten times or more. This receptor's antigen is unknown. The sample holds no much larger clone one base away, and base qualities are not on file. The iRepertoire nested amplicon-rescue multiplex PCR (arm-PCR) platform was used to amplify TCR alpha and beta CDR3 regions from RNA. The input for one-step reverse transcription and amplification was roughly 95-400 ng of tissue mRNA or PBMC total RNA. After bead purification, a secondary multiplex PCR added Illumina adapters, and libraries were gel-purified between 200 and 400 bp. Demultiplexing relied on internal 6-nucleotide barcodes carried by the libraries. Sequencing of the libraries was done on an Illumina MiSeq using 2x220 or 2x250 nucleotide paired-end reads. The paper's data handling went like this. Paired reads were merged using FLASH 1.2.11 and aligned with BWA-MEM to the GRCh37 human genome, and TRA and TRB reads were then extracted. For V and J assignment, an IMGT-derived reference of cassette sequences and CDR3 motifs that included pseudogenes was used. Three-frame translation of reads was performed, and productive CDR3s were defined as those with a C...FGXG motif and no stop codons. Clonotypes were defined as unique combinations of V-J cassette pair and CDR3 amino acid sequence. Reads were filtered by Hamming distance, thresholded by each sample's sequence error rate in mapped regions. The public sequencing data were trimmed at Q25 with fastp and processed into clonotypes with MiXCR by TCRdb, which kept only in-frame beta chains. Merged by CDR3 protein, the rows form single entries marked with the most common genes and DNA. TCRdb's processing, not the authors', yielded these V and J calls. This sample holds more than 100,000 distinct CDR3 sequences; less than 30% were observed only once. The ten top clones hold 35% to 55% of the sample.

Broad study findings and their caveats: Group comparisons rested on small numbers: three non-neoplastic, three low-grade glioma and fewer than 10 glioblastoma patients. Very few CDR3 sequences were shared between tissue and blood, attributed to high CDR3 diversity and limited sampling. VJ-independent divergence between tissue and blood was below expectation in non-neoplastic patients but above expectation in all gliomas, especially low-grade gliomas.

The rearrangement combines TRBV25-1 with TRBJ1-1; no confident D gene assignment can be made. The TCR comes from a human donor with low-grade glioma or glioblastoma, undergoing nonglioma brain surgery, or in good health (not recorded which). Sample: glioma tissue, nonneoplastic brain tissue, or PBMCs (not recorded which). The CDR3 corresponds to CASSEEGLPTEAFF. The DNA reads TGTGCCAGCAGTGAAGAAGGCTTGCCTACTGAAGCTTTCTTT.